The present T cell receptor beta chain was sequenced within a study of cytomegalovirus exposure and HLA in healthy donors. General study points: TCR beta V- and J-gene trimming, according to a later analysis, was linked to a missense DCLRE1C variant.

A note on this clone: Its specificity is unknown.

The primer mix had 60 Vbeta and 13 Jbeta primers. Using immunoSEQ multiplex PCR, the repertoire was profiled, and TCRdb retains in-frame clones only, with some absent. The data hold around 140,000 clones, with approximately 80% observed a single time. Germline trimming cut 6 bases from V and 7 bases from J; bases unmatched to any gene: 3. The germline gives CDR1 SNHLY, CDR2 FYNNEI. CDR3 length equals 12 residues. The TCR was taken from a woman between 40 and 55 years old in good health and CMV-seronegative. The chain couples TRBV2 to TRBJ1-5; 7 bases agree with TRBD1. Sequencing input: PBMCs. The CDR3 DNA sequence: TGTGCCAGCAGGAGGACAGGCCAGCCCCAGCATTTT. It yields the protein CASRRTGQPQHF.